The following is a TCR beta chain sequence with its context. Patients in Seattle were enrolled during active infection, then followed longitudinally. The sample originates from a study of blood T cell repertoires in COVID-19. Study as a whole: COVID-19 samples, acute and convalescent, were from the United States, Italy and Spain. Nucleic acid was either cDNA or gDNA, and it came from T cells, B-cell-depleted T cells, or PBMCs.

Authors' methods: Reference gene primer amplification yielded estimated nucleated cell counts. Only in-frame clones appear in the TCRdb table, and some are missing; sequencing was by immunoSEQ multiplex PCR. V, J and clone size are taken as reported in that table, and D and trimming were inferred from the DNA itself. The sample records more than 45,000 clones, 84% being singletons. This sequence was found in a man at least 80 years old with COVID-19, enrolled during active disease. Sample: peripheral blood.

CDR3 region: CASSLEQSANYGYTF. The CDR3 nucleotides are TGTGCCAGCAGCTTGGAACAGTCTGCTAACTATGGCTACACCTTC. The gene calls are TRBV5-5 and TRBJ1-2; unclear D gene. Per the germline V gene, CDR1 is SGHKS and CDR2 is YYEKEE (reference sequence). This CDR3 has 15 amino acids. V lost 0 bases and J 0 bases, leaving 9 bases between the germline ends.